This TCR beta chain was sequenced during a study of blood T cell repertoires in COVID-19. Overall study context: Sample material is recorded as cDNA or gDNA derived from T cells, B-cell-depleted T cells, or PBMCs.

CDR1 and CDR2 from the germline V gene are SEHNR and FQNEAQ (reference sequence). The V and J ends lost 4 bases and 1 base respectively, with 8 bases between them. CDR3 length: 14 amino acids. Libraries were prepared by immunoSEQ multiplex PCR; TCRdb keeps only in-frame clonotypes and omits some of them. The sample includes more than 90,000 clones, roughly 86% seen only once; the top ten take 4% to 5%. This chain uses TRBV7-9 with TRBJ1-3; D not certain. The source of this sequence is a man aged 35-49 years with acute or convalescent COVID-19. Input material: peripheral blood. CDR3 residues: CASSSSGSGNTIYF. The CDR3 coding sequence is TGTGCCAGCAGCTCCAGCGGGTCTGGAAACACCATATATTTT.